This T cell receptor (beta chain) comes out of a study of CD8 T cells in Susac syndrome. Random hexamers were used to reverse transcribe about 0.5 to 1 ug of RNA. The CDR3 of TCR beta was amplified by immunoSEQ multiplex PCR across 54 Vbeta and 13 Jbeta. TCRdb ran MiXCR on the immunoSEQ multiplex PCR reads and lists one entry per CDR3 protein. The data show approximately 150,000 distinct CDR3 sequences, approximately 96% seen once. The V gene lost 3 bases and the J gene lost 3 bases, with 15 bases spanning the gap. This CDR3 is 14 amino acids long. CDR1 and CDR2 (germline): SQVTM, ANQGSEA. CD8+ and CD4+ T cells from blood underwent TCR beta sequencing, which was carried out in a high-throughput format. The multiple sclerosis control cohort comprised treatment-naive individuals presenting with stable or active relapsing-remitting disease. In contrast to the negatively isolated CD8+ and CD4+ T cells, TEMRA cells were FACS-enriched.

Sequencing was carried out using CD4+ T cells from PBMCs. The V gene is TRBV29-1, the J gene TRBJ2-7; weak D call: TRBD1 (7 bases). The sequence derives from a human donor with multiple sclerosis. The CDR3 reads CSVEQGQGGYEQYF. CDR3 in DNA: TGCAGCGTTGAGCAAGGGCAGGGGGGCTACGAGCAGTACTTC.